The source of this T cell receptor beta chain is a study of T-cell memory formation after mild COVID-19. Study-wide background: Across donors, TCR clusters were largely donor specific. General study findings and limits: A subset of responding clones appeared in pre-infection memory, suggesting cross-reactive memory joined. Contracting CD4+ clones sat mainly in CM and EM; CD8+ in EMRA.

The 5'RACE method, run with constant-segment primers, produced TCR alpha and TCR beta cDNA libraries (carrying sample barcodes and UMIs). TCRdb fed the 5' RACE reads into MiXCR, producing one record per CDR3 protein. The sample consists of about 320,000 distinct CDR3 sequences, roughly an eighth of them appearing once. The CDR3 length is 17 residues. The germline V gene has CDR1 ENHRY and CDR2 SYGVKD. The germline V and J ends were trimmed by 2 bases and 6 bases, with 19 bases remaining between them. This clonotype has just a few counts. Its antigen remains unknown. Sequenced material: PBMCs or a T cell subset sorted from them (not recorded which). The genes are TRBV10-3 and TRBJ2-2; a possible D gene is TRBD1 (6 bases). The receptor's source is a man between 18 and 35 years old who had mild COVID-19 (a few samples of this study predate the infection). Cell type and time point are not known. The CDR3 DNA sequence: TGTGCCATCAGTGAGAAAATAGGGGCAGGGGCGGCCGGGGAGCTGTTTTTT. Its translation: CAISEKIGAGAAGELFF.